Following are 31 T cell receptor beta chains from one sample sequenced in a study of cytomegalovirus exposure and HLA in healthy donors. A multiplex PCR was run with 60 Vbeta primers and 13 Jbeta primers. Data came from immunoSEQ multiplex PCR; TCRdb stores just in-frame clones and leaves some out. This table holds 130,000 to 150,000 clones, about 78% found once. Sequencing input: PBMCs. These receptors were taken from a male donor in good health and CMV-seronegative.

This clone was seen a handful of times. The chain carries TRBV4-2 and TRBJ2-3; no definite D call. V dropped 0 bases and J dropped 3 bases, with 19 bases sitting between them. The CDR3 has 18 residues. Germline assignment: CDR1 LGHNA and CDR2 YNFKEQ. The CDR3 sequence: CASSQDGPDTYPTDTQYF. As DNA, the CDR3 is TGTGCCAGCAGCCAAGATGGTCCCGACACCTACCCAACAGATACGCAGTATTTT.

The chain employs TRBV19 and TRBJ1-2; a possible D gene is TRBD1 (5 bases). Trimming stripped 7 bases from V and 8 bases from J, with 14 bases between. The germline gives CDR1 LNHDA, CDR2 SQIVND (reference sequence). The CDR3 is 12 residues long. CDR3 sequence: CASIDSSWGYTF. CDR3 coding DNA: TGTGCCAGTATTGACAGTTCTTGGGGCTACACCTTC.

The chain recombines TRBV9 with TRBJ1-6, with TRBD1 identical over 8 bases. Germline trimming cut 4 bases from V and 9 bases from J; bases unmatched to any gene: 6. The length of the CDR3 is 14 residues. Germline V gene sequence: CDR1 SGDLS, CDR2 YYNGEE. CDR3 sequence (DNA): TGTGCCAGCAGCATTAGACAGGGGAGTTCACCCCTCCACTTT. This codes for CASSIRQGSSPLHF.

The chain carries TRBV25-1 and TRBJ2-7, with unresolved D. Per the germline V gene, CDR1 is MGHDK and CDR2 is SYGVNS. The CDR3 runs to 13 residues. V was trimmed by 4 bases and J by 4 bases, leaving 11 bases between them. CDR3 nucleotides: TGTGCCAGCAGTGCCAGGAAAGTGTACGAGCAGTACTTC. It is translated as CASSARKVYEQYF.

This chain's CDR3 is CASSPAKTTGEQYF. The CDR3 DNA follows: TGTGCCAGCTCACCCGCCAAGACAACTGGGGAGCAGTACTTC. The chain links TRBV18 to TRBJ2-7, with D unclear. Germline V CDR1 and CDR2: KGHSH, LQKENI. Trimming took 3 bases from V and 7 from J, leaving 16 bases between them. The CDR3 has 14 amino acids.

The chain uses TRBV5-6 and TRBJ2-3; 10 bases align to TRBD2. Trimming took 0 bases from V and 10 from J; bases not matched to a gene: 11. This CDR3 has 16 amino acids. The germline V gene encodes CDR1 SGHDT and CDR2 YYEEEE. Here the CDR3 reads CASSLGKGSGRSPQYF. The CDR3, as DNA: TGTGCCAGCAGCTTGGGAAAGGGTAGCGGGAGGTCGCCGCAGTATTTT. The complete variable domain, with remaining parts taken from reference TRBV5-6 and TRBJ2-3, reads DAGVTQSPTHLIKTRGQQVTLRCSPKSGHDTVSWYQQALGQGPQFIFQYYEEEERQRGNFPDRFSGHQFPNYSSELNVNALLLGDSALYLCASSLGKGSGRSPQYFGPGTRLTVL.

The rearrangement links TRBV4-2 to TRBJ2-7; possible D gene TRBD1, 6 bases. Trimming left V 4 bases short and J 4 bases short, with 17 bases between. Germline loops: CDR1 LGHNA, CDR2 YNFKEQ. CDR3 size: 15 residues. The CDR3 sequence: CASSLSGQGHYEQYF. CDR3 DNA sequence: TGTGCCAGCAGCCTAAGTGGCCAGGGGCATTACGAGCAGTACTTC.

V usage is TRBV20-1 and J usage is TRBJ1-1; 7 positions match TRBD1. Per germline, CDR1 DFQATT and CDR2 SNEGSKA (reference sequence). The CDR3 consists of 11 residues. The junction had 11 bases not matched to a gene; V was cut back by 8 bases and J by 11 bases. DNA for the CDR3: TGCAGTTCACGACAGGGATGGTATGCTTTCTTT. The encoded protein is CSSRQGWYAFF.

The chain joins TRBV14 to TRBJ1-2; D not resolved. There are 13 residues in the CDR3. Trimming left V 3 bases short and J 4 bases short, with 9 bases between. Germline-derived CDR1 and CDR2 are SGHDN and FVKESK. CDR3 residues: CASSQLPFYGYTF. Here the CDR3 DNA reads TGTGCCAGCAGCCAGCTACCTTTCTATGGCTACACCTTC.

The rearrangement links TRBV6-4 to TRBJ2-3; 10 nucleotides line up with TRBD2. This CDR3 contains 16 residues. V lost 0 bases and J lost 4; bases outside the gene matches: 4. CDR1 is MRHNA and CDR2 is SNTAGT in the germline V gene. The CDR3 bases are TGTGCCAGCAGTGACTCGAAACTAGCGGGATCAGATACGCAGTATTTT. As protein: CASSDSKLAGSDTQYF.

Note on this clone: The identical CDR3 is also encoded by other nucleotide sequences in the sample. The genes are TRBV5-1 and TRBJ2-5; TRBD2 is a possible D gene (5 bases). Germline V CDR1 and CDR2: SGHRS, YFSETQ. The CDR3 is 13 residues long. V dropped 4 bases and J dropped 8 bases, with 15 bases sitting between them. The CDR3 bases are TGCGCCAGCAGCCTAGCCCTCCGCGAAACCCAGTACTTC. Translation gives CASSLALRETQYF.

The rearrangement links TRBV15 to TRBJ1-1; 8 nucleotides match TRBD1. J lost 3 bases, V lost 6 bases, and 6 bases had no gene match. The CDR3 covers 14 residues. The V gene's germline CDR1 is LNHNV and CDR2 YYDKDF (reference sequence). The CDR3 region is CATRDREVHTEAFF. In DNA form, the CDR3 reads TGTGCCACCAGGGACAGGGAGGTACACACTGAAGCTTTCTTT.

This clone was observed a handful of times. V is TRBV2 and J is TRBJ2-2, with TRBD2 identical over 7 bases. V shed 6 bases, J shed 0 bases, and the junction held 7 bases outside the gene matches. CDR1 is SNHLY and CDR2 is FYNNEI in the germline V gene. The CDR3 has 16 residues. This CDR3 reads CASRSDLAANTGELFF. CDR3 coding DNA: TGTGCCAGCAGATCGGACCTAGCGGCGAACACCGGGGAGCTGTTTTTT.

The chain has TRBV27 and TRBJ2-2; no clear D gene. V was pared by 5 bases and J by 5 bases, with 6 bases between. CDR3 length equals 12 residues. Germline V lookup: CDR1 MNHEY, CDR2 SMNVEV (reference sequence). CDR3 loop: CASSPSTGELFF. For the CDR3, the DNA is TGTGCCAGCAGTCCATCAACCGGGGAGCTGTTTTTT.

The rearrangement joins TRBV5-4 to TRBJ1-1; 7 bases map to TRBD1. The CDR3 contains 15 residues. The trim removed 3 bases at V and 5 bases at J, leaving 10 bases unmatched. Germline V lookup: CDR1 SGHNT, CDR2 YYREEE (reference sequence). This chain's CDR3 is CASSSTSTGATEAFF. The CDR3 DNA reads as TGTGCCAGCAGCTCAACCTCAACAGGGGCGACTGAAGCTTTCTTT.

The rearrangement uses TRBV29-1 and TRBJ2-5, with 7 positions matching TRBD1. Germline V gene sequence: CDR1 SQVTM, CDR2 ANQGSEA. This CDR3 is built from 12 residues. J lost 3 bases, V lost 7 bases, and 5 bases had no gene match. The CDR3 region has the DNA TGCAGCGGTTCTACAGGGGAAGAGACCCAGTACTTC. Translation gives CSGSTGEETQYF.

This clone was found once. V gene TRBV6-1 combines with J gene TRBJ2-5; 13 nucleotides match TRBD2. The length of the CDR3 is 18 residues. V lost 3 bases and J lost 0; bases outside the gene matches: 7. Germline CDR1 MNHNS, CDR2 SASEGT. The CDR3 DNA is TGTGCCAGCAGTGAGGCGACTAGCGGGGGGTTTTACCAAGAGACCCAGTACTTC. It is translated as CASSEATSGGFYQETQYF.

The V gene is TRBV2, the J gene TRBJ1-1, with 7 bases matching TRBD1. V lost 8 bases to trimming and J lost 1 base; unmatched junction nucleotides: 1. Germline V gene sequence: CDR1 SNHLY, CDR2 FYNNEI. The CDR3 extends over 12 amino acids. CDR3 protein: CASQGGNTEAFF. In DNA, the CDR3 is TGTGCCAGCCAGGGGGGGAACACTGAAGCTTTCTTT.

The V gene is TRBV6-1, the J gene TRBJ2-5; D is ambiguous. This CDR3 comprises 12 residues. V was clipped by 5 bases and J by 2 bases, with 6 bases between them. Germline-derived CDR1 and CDR2 are MNHNS and SASEGT. This chain's CDR3 is CASSSPQETQYF. The CDR3, as DNA: TGTGCCAGCAGTTCCCCTCAAGAGACCCAGTACTTC.

The chain uses TRBV5-3 and TRBJ2-1, with TRBD2 identical over 10 bases. TRBV5-3 is sorted into the ORF group, with uncertain function. J lost 5 bases, V lost 4 bases, and 6 bases had no gene match. This CDR3 is 15 amino acids long. The CDR3 is CARSALAGKDNEQFF. The CDR3 DNA reads TGTGCCAGAAGCGCACTAGCGGGGAAAGACAATGAGCAGTTCTTC.

CDR3 sequence: CASSSRQAAYGYTF. DNA for the CDR3: TGTGCCAGCAGCTCCAGGCAGGCAGCCTATGGCTACACCTTC. This chain uses TRBV11-2 with TRBJ1-2; no firm D call. Germline V lookup: CDR1 SGHAT, CDR2 FQNNGV. The CDR3 is 14 amino acids. V dropped 4 bases and J dropped 4 bases, with 13 bases sitting between them. Full variable domain (outside the CDR3, taken from reference TRBV11-2 and TRBJ1-2): EAGVAQSPRYKIIEKRQSVAFWCNPISGHATLYWYQQILGQGPKLLIQFQNNGVVDDSQLPKDRFSAERLKGVDSTLKIQPAKLEDSAVYLCASSSRQAAYGYTFGSGTRLTVV.

The chain recombines TRBV12-5 with TRBJ2-5, with D possibly matching TRBD2 (5 bases). CDR1 and CDR2 (germline): LGHNT, FRNRAP. The CDR3 spans 14 residues. V lost 1 base, J lost 1 base, and 7 bases lay in between. CDR3 coding DNA: TGTGCTAGTGGTTTGGGACTACTCCAAGAGACCCAGTACTTC. It encodes CASGLGLLQETQYF.

This clone appeared once. V gene TRBV7-2 combines with J gene TRBJ1-6, with no clear D. V was pared by 1 base and J by 4 bases, with 8 bases between. The germline V gene has CDR1 SGHTA and CDR2 FQGNSA. The CDR3 contains 15 residues. The CDR3 here is CASSLVRDYNSPLHF. CDR3 coding DNA: TGTGCCAGCAGCTTAGTTCGAGATTATAATTCACCCCTCCACTTT.

This chain uses TRBV2 with TRBJ1-1; the D is unclear. Trimming stripped 1 base from V and 5 bases from J, with 5 bases between. The germline CDR1 and CDR2 sequences are SNHLY and FYNNEI. The CDR3 totals 12 residues. CDR3 nucleotides: TGTGCCAGCAGTGAAGGACAAACTGAAGCTTTCTTT. The encoded protein is CASSEGQTEAFF.

This sequence joins TRBV10-1 and TRBJ2-7; 9 bases line up with TRBD1. After removal of 6 bases from V and 6 bases from J, the junction contained 12 bases not matched to a gene. Germline loops: CDR1 WNHNN, CDR2 SYGVQD (reference sequence). The CDR3 is 15 amino acids. The CDR3 sequence: CASRPGQGSLREQYF. For the CDR3, the DNA is TGCGCCAGCAGACCGGGACAGGGATCTCTTCGCGAGCAGTACTTC.

The V gene is TRBV30, the J gene TRBJ2-5, with TRBD2 identical over 10 bases. J gave up 2 bases and V 5 bases, and 5 bases lay outside the gene matches. This CDR3 has 14 residues. The germline gives CDR1 GTSNPN, CDR2 SVGIG (reference sequence). The CDR3 loop reads CAWETSGWQETQYF. The CDR3 DNA reads as TGTGCCTGGGAGACTAGCGGGTGGCAAGAGACCCAGTACTTC. Using reference TRBV30 and TRBJ2-5 for the parts outside the CDR3, the full variable domain is SQTIHQWPATLVQPVGSPLSLECTVEGTSNPNLYWYRQAAGRGLQLLFYSVGIGQISSEVPQNLSASRPQDRQFILSSKKLLLSDSGFYLCAWETSGWQETQYFGPGTRLLVL.

The CDR3 coding sequence is TGTGCCAGCGGCGACAGGGGTCAGCAGCCCCAGCATTTT. Its translation is CASGDRGQQPQHF. The chain combines TRBV7-8 with TRBJ1-5; 8 bases fit TRBD1. This CDR3 contains 13 residues. Germline CDR1 SGHVS, CDR2 FQNEAQ. The trim removed 8 bases at V and 7 bases at J, leaving 7 bases unmatched.

The chain employs TRBV6-5 and TRBJ2-1, with 9 bases aligning to TRBD2. V lost 2 bases and J lost 9; bases outside the gene matches: 11. This CDR3 spans 16 amino acids. Germline V gene data show CDR1 as MNHEY and CDR2 as SVGAGI. For the CDR3, the DNA is TGTGCCAGCAGTTACGACGGGACTAGCTATAAGGGTGAGCAGTTCTTC. Residues: CASSYDGTSYKGEQFF.

This clone has more than one count but fewer than ten. The chain joins TRBV6-1 to TRBJ2-7, with a weak D call TRBD1 (5 bases). Germline loops: CDR1 MNHNS, CDR2 SASEGT. Trimming left V 5 bases short and J 5 bases short, with 7 bases between. The CDR3 has 11 residues. DNA of the CDR3: TGTGCCAGCAGTCAGGGTCACGAGCAGTACTTC. As protein: CASSQGHEQYF.

The chain uses TRBV7-3 and TRBJ2-5; D possibly corresponds to TRBD2 (7 bases). The germline V gene encodes CDR1 SGHTA and CDR2 FQGTGA. The CDR3 runs 14 residues. The V end was cut by 5 bases, the J end by 5 bases, with 15 bases between. The CDR3 region has the DNA TGTGCCAGCAGCACAGGGACTAAGGCGGAGACCCAGTACTTC. This sequence encodes CASSTGTKAETQYF.

This clone is a singleton in its sample. V gene TRBV30 combines with J gene TRBJ2-7; 11 nucleotides agree with TRBD1. This CDR3 is built from 15 residues. The germline V gene encodes CDR1 GTSNPN and CDR2 SVGIG (reference sequence). Germline trimming cut 0 bases from V and 6 bases from J; bases unmatched to any gene: 7. CDR3 in amino acids: CAWSVLVGQGGEQYF. The DNA for the CDR3 is TGTGCCTGGAGTGTGTTGGTGGGACAGGGGGGCGAGCAGTACTTC.